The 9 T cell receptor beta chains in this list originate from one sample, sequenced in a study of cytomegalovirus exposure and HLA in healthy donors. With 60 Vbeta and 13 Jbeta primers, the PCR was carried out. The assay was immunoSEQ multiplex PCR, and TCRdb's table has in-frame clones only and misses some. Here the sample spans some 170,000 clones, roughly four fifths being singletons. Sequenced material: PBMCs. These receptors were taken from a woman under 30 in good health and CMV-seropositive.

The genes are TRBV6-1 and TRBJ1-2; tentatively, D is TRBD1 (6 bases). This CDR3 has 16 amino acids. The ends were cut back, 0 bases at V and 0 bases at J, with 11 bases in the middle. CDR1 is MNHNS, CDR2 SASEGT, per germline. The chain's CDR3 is CASSEAQGSANYGYTF. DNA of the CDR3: TGTGCCAGCAGTGAAGCCCAGGGGAGCGCTAACTATGGCTACACCTTC.

The chain's CDR3 is CASRGGDTDTQYF. In DNA, the CDR3 is TGTGCCAGCAGGGGCGGGGACACAGATACGCAGTATTTT. The chain joins TRBV7-9 to TRBJ2-3; a weak D match, TRBD2 (6 bases). The CDR3 is made up of 13 amino acids. CDR1 and CDR2 (germline): SEHNR, FQNEAQ (reference sequence). The V end lost 6 bases, the J end lost 2 bases, and 9 bases lay between the germline ends.

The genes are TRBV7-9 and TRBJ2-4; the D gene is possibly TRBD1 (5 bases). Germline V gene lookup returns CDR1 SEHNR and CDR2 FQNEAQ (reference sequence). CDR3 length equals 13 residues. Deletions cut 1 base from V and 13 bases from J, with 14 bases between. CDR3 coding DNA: TGTGCCAGCAGCTTAGAGGGGTTCCGACAACAGTACTTC. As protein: CASSLEGFRQQYF.

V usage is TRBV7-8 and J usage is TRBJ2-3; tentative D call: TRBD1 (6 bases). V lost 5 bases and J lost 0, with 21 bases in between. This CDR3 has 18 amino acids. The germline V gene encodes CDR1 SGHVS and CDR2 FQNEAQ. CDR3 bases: TGTGCCAGCAGCGTAGTTGTGGGGGCCGGGCCTAGCACAGATACGCAGTATTTT. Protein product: CASSVVVGAGPSTDTQYF.

CDR3 sequence (DNA): TGTGCCAGCAGTTATGCGGGGCGGCAAGAGACCCAGTACTTC. This sequence encodes CASSYAGRQETQYF. The chain has TRBV6-5 and TRBJ2-5, with D perhaps matching TRBD2 (6 bases). The CDR3 contains 14 residues. Germline values: CDR1 MNHEY, CDR2 SVGAGI. V shed 3 bases and J shed 2 bases, with 10 bases lying between them.

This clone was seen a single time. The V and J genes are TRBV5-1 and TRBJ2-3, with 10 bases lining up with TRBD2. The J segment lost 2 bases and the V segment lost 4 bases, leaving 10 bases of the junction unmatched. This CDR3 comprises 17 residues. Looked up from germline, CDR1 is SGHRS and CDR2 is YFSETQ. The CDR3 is CASSGPALAGATDTQYF. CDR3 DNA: TGCGCCAGCAGCGGACCAGCGCTAGCGGGGGCCACAGATACGCAGTATTTT.

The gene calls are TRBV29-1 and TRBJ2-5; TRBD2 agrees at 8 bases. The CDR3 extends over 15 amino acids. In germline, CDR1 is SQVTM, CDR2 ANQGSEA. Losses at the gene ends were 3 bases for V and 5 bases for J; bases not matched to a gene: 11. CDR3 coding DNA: TGCAGCGTTGAGGCGGGAGGTGGGCCCGGCGAGACCCAGTACTTC. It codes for CSVEAGGGPGETQYF.

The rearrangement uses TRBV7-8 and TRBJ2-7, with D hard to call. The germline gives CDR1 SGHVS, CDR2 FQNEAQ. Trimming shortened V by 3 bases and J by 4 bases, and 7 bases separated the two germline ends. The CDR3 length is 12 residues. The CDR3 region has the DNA TGTGCCAGCAGCTTTCCCCGGTACGAGCAGTACTTC. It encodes CASSFPRYEQYF. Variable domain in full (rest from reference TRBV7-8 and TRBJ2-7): GAGVSQSPRYKVAKRGQDVALRCDPISGHVSLFWYQQALGQGPEFLTYFQNEAQLDKSGLPSDRFFAERPEGSVSTLKIQRTQQEDSAVYLCASSFPRYEQYFGPGTRLTVT.

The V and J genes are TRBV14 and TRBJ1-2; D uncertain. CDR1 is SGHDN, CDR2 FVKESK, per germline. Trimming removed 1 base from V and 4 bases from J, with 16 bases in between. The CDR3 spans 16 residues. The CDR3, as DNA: TGTGCCAGCAGCCAAGTTAGGTCCGGGAGCATCTATGGCTACACCTTC. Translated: CASSQVRSGSIYGYTF.